The 12 T cell receptor beta chains reported below all come from one sample, sequenced in a study of radiotherapy plus CTLA-4 blockade in lung cancer. The repertoire was sequenced with immunoSEQ multiplex PCR; TCRdb's copy has only in-frame clones and lacks some. The sample has approximately 73,000 clones, around 86% seen once; the top ten hold less than 45%. The input for sequencing was peripheral blood, taken from a patient treated with radiotherapy plus ipilimumab. These receptors came from a human donor with non-small cell lung cancer that progressed on radiotherapy plus ipilimumab.

The chain recombines TRBV9 with TRBJ2-2; a weak D match, TRBD2 (6 bases). The CDR3 runs to 18 residues. Germline values: CDR1 SGDLS, CDR2 YYNGEE. V was clipped by 0 bases and J by 6 bases, with 21 bases between them. CDR3 region: CASSVGDGGTPGAGELFF. The CDR3 nucleotides are TGTGCCAGCAGCGTAGGGGATGGGGGGACTCCTGGTGCCGGGGAGCTGTTTTTT.

The chain joins TRBV6-4 to TRBJ2-1; perhaps TRBD2 as D (6 bases). This CDR3 region has 15 residues. The germline gives CDR1 MRHNA, CDR2 SNTAGT. Trimming took off 8 bases at V and 0 bases at J, with 14 bases between the two ends. The CDR3 sequence: CASGGAGASYNEQFF. As DNA, the CDR3 is TGTGCCAGCGGGGGAGCGGGTGCCTCCTACAATGAGCAGTTCTTC.

The gene calls are TRBV27 and TRBJ1-5; D ambiguous. Between the trimmed V and J ends, which lost 6 bases and 7 bases, there was a span of 19 bases. This CDR3 contains 15 residues. In germline, CDR1 is MNHEY, CDR2 SMNVEV (reference sequence). The CDR3 here is CASSPRRRSEQPQHF. CDR3 nucleotides: TGTGCCAGCAGCCCCAGACGGCGTTCCGAGCAGCCCCAGCATTTT.

The chain combines TRBV6-5 with TRBJ1-2, with TRBD1 matching over 11 bases. V was pared by 5 bases and J by 3 bases, with 5 bases of the junction left unmatched. This CDR3 comprises 15 residues. Germline V gene sequence: CDR1 MNHEY, CDR2 SVGAGI. The CDR3 loop reads CASSPRDRGYYGYTF. CDR3 DNA sequence: TGTGCCAGCAGTCCTCGGGACAGGGGGTACTATGGCTACACCTTC.

This clone was picked up one time. V usage is TRBV10-1 and J usage is TRBJ2-1; D is ambiguous. The CDR3 is made up of 13 amino acids. Germline values: CDR1 WNHNN, CDR2 SYGVQD (reference sequence). Trimming left V 1 base short and J 8 bases short, with 9 bases between. CDR3 coding DNA: TGCGCCAGCAGTGAGTTGTCGACCCATGAGCAGTTCTTC. Encoded protein: CASSELSTHEQFF.

The chain is built from TRBV5-1 and TRBJ1-1; 10 nucleotides align to TRBD1. V shed 4 bases, J shed 0 bases, and the junction held 12 bases outside the gene matches. The CDR3 consists of 18 residues. From germline, CDR1 is SGHRS and CDR2 YFSETQ. Here the CDR3 DNA reads TGCGCCAGCAGCATGGGCCCCGACAGGGGGCTGGTGAACACTGAAGCTTTCTTT. The encoded protein is CASSMGPDRGLVNTEAFF.

The rearrangement joins TRBV27 to TRBJ1-1; possibly TRBD1 for D (6 bases). This CDR3 is built from 15 residues. Trimming shortened V by 0 bases and J by 4 bases, and 12 bases separated the two germline ends. Germline CDR1 and CDR2: MNHEY and SMNVEV (reference sequence). The CDR3 protein is CASSLSWGAGTEAFF. CDR3 nucleotides: TGTGCCAGCAGTTTATCTTGGGGGGCGGGCACTGAAGCTTTCTTT.

This chain links TRBV27 with TRBJ2-3; TRBD2 agrees at 8 bases. CDR3 length: 17 amino acids. Germline V gene data show CDR1 as MNHEY and CDR2 as SMNVEV (reference sequence). The V segment lost 6 bases and the J segment 0 bases; nucleotides outside the gene matches: 11. As DNA, the CDR3 is TGTGCCAGCAGGCGGGGGGCTGGCGGGGTTAGCACAGATACGCAGTATTTT. Translated: CASRRGAGGVSTDTQYF.

The chain employs TRBV7-9 and TRBJ2-7; tentative D call: TRBD1 (6 bases). Germline V gene sequence: CDR1 SEHNR, CDR2 FQNEAQ (reference sequence). This CDR3 spans 11 amino acids. V was shortened by 5 bases and J by 7 bases, with 9 bases between the two germline ends. The CDR3 here is CASSKQGEQYF. DNA of the CDR3: TGTGCCAGCAGCAAACAGGGAGAGCAGTACTTC. Looking up the rest from reference TRBV7-9 and TRBJ2-7 gives the full variable domain: DTGVSQNPRHKITKRGQNVTFRCDPISEHNRLYWYRQTLGQGPEFLTYFQNEAQLEKSRLLSDRFSAERPKGSFSTLEIQRTEQGDSAMYLCASSKQGEQYFGPGTRLTVT.

The chain is built from TRBV18 and TRBJ1-1; D remains unclear. The CDR3 has 14 residues. Germline lookup yields CDR1 KGHSH and CDR2 LQKENI. The germline V and J ends were trimmed by 2 bases and 3 bases, with 10 bases remaining between them. CDR3 amino acids: CASSPGQADTEAFF. The CDR3 nucleotides are TGTGCCAGCTCACCAGGGCAGGCGGACACTGAAGCTTTCTTT.

V usage is TRBV5-1 and J usage is TRBJ2-1; 9 nucleotides match TRBD1. Losses at the gene ends were 0 bases for V and 4 bases for J; bases not matched to a gene: 8. Germline V gives CDR1 SGHRS, CDR2 YFSETQ. The CDR3 loop spans 17 amino acids. The chain's CDR3 is CASSLAGQGTGYNEQFF. The DNA of the CDR3 is TGCGCCAGCAGCTTGGCCGGACAGGGGACGGGGTACAATGAGCAGTTCTTC.

The genes are TRBV2 and TRBJ1-1, with TRBD1 matching over 8 bases. The V and J ends lost 11 bases and 11 bases, in that order; junction bases with no gene match: 10. CDR1 SNHLY and CDR2 FYNNEI come from the germline V gene. This CDR3 comprises 11 residues. CDR3 sequence reads: CAGMEDRVAFF. Here the CDR3 DNA reads TGTGCCGGAATGGAGGACAGGGTGGCTTTCTTT. Filled out from reference TRBV2 and TRBJ1-1, the complete variable domain reads EPEVTQTPSHQVTQMGQEVILRCVPISNHLYFYWYRQILGQKVEFLVSFYNNEISEKSEIFDDQFSVERPDGSNFTLKIRSTKLEDSAMYFCAGMEDRVAFFGQGTRLTVV.